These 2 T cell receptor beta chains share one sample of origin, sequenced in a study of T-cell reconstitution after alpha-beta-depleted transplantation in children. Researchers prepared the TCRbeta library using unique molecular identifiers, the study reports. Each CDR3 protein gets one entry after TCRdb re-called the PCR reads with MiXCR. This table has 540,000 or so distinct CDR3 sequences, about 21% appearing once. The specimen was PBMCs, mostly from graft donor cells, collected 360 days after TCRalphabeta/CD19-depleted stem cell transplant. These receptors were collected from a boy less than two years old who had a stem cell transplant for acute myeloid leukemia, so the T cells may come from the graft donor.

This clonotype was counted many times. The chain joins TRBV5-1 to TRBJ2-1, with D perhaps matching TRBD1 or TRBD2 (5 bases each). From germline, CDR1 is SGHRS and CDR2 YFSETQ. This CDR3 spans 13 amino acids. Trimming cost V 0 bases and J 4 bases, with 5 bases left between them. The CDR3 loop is CASSLGGYNEQFF. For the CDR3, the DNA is TGCGCCAGCAGCTTGGGGGGGTACAATGAGCAGTTCTTC. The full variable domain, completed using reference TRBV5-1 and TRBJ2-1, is KAGVTQTPRYLIKTRGQQVTLSCSPISGHRSVSWYQQTPGQGLQFLFEYFSETQRNKGNFPGRFSGRQFSNSRSEMNVSTLELGDSALYLCASSLGGYNEQFFGPGTRLTVL.

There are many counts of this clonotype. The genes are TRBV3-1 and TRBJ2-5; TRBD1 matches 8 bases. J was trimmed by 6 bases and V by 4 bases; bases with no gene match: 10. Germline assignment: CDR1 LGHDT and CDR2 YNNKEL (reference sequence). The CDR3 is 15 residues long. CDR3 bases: TGTGCCAGCAGCCCCCCGACAGGGGTAGATAAGACCCAGTACTTC. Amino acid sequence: CASSPPTGVDKTQYF.